This is a list of T cell receptor beta chains from one sample in a study of blood T cell repertoires in COVID-19. Data came from immunoSEQ multiplex PCR; TCRdb stores just in-frame clones and leaves some out. Of fewer than 200,000 clones detected, more than 80% appear once; the ten largest clones hold less than 15%. Sequenced material: PBMCs or T cells enriched from blood (not recorded which). The receptors were gathered from a man aged 45-60 years who had recovered from COVID-19. Each CDR3 is given with its conserved first and last residue. A D gene is named only where the DNA matches it firmly. The listing skips clone size in some rows; elsewhere it reads once, few, many or a size class.

clone size | D gene | J gene | V gene | CDR3 length | CDR3 protein | CDR3 DNA
. | TRBD2 | TRBJ2-2 | TRBV2 | 15 | CASSYGGGYTGELFF | TGTGCCAGCAGCTACGGGGGGGGCTACACCGGGGAGCTGTTTTTT
. | TRBD1 | TRBJ1-1 | TRBV18 | 13 | CASSTGVATEAFF | TGTGCCAGCTCAACAGGGGTCGCCACTGAAGCTTTCTTT
. | . | TRBJ1-3 | TRBV19 | 11 | CASSISNTIYF | TGTGCCAGTAGTATATCGAACACCATATATTTT
. | TRBD2 | TRBJ2-7 | TRBV6-5 | 15 | CASSPLAGGINEQYF | TGTGCCAGCAGCCCACTAGCGGGGGGGATTAACGAGCAGTACTTC
once | TRBD2 | TRBJ2-1 | TRBV3-1/TRBV3-2 | 15 | CASSQGGGAWNEQFF | TGTGCCAGCAGCCAAGGCGGGGGGGCTTGGAATGAGCAGTTCTTC
. | . | TRBJ1-2 | TRBV15 | 17 | CATSWSPQTGLNYGYTF | TGTGCCACCAGCTGGTCTCCCCAAACCGGGTTAAACTATGGCTACACCTTC
. | . | TRBJ2-1 | TRBV7-2 | 14 | CASSLPPRGREQFF | TGTGCCAGCAGCTTACCCCCTCGCGGCAGAGAGCAGTTCTTC
. | . | TRBJ1-1 | TRBV9 | 15 | CASSVASENPGEAFF | TGTGCCAGCAGCGTAGCTTCTGAGAACCCAGGGGAAGCTTTCTTT
. | TRBD2 | TRBJ2-3 | TRBV7-2 | 16 | CASSSQRGFSTDTQYF | TGTGCCAGCAGCTCCCAGCGGGGATTTAGCACAGATACGCAGTATTTT
. | TRBD1 | TRBJ2-1 | TRBV11-2 | 16 | CASSLGTGTETNEQFF | TGTGCCAGCAGCTTGGGGACCGGGACAGAAACAAATGAGCAGTTCTTC
. | . | TRBJ1-6 | TRBV7-3 | 14 | CASSAGGWNSPLHF | TGTGCCAGCAGCGCCGGAGGGTGGAATTCACCCCTCCACTTT
. | TRBD1 | TRBJ1-2 | TRBV20-1 | 11 | CSGDRGHGYTF | TGCAGCGGGGACAGGGGACATGGCTACACCTTC
. | TRBD2 | TRBJ2-1 | TRBV6-2/TRBV6-3 | 15 | CASSYAASGGYEQFF | TGTGCCAGCAGTTACGCGGCTAGCGGGGGCTATGAGCAGTTCTTC
. | . | TRBJ2-7 | TRBV6-5 | 13 | CASSRTSSYEQYF | TGTGCCAGCAGCCGAACTAGCTCCTACGAGCAGTACTTC
few | . | TRBJ1-2 | TRBV12-3/TRBV12-4 | 12 | CASSLEGVGYTF | TGTGCCAGCAGTTTAGAGGGAGTTGGCTACACCTTC
. | TRBD2 | TRBJ2-3 | TRBV19 | 15 | CASTTSGGATDTQYF | TGTGCCAGTACCACTAGCGGGGGGGCCACAGATACGCAGTATTTT
. | . | TRBJ1-2 | TRBV7-2 | 15 | CASSLKGQGPYGYTF | TGTGCCAGCAGCTTAAAGGGGCAGGGCCCCTATGGCTACACCTTC
. | . | TRBJ1-1 | TRBV28 | 16 | CASSSTMGAMNTEAFF | TGTGCCAGCAGCTCCACGATGGGGGCCATGAACACTGAAGCTTTCTTT
. | TRBD1 | TRBJ1-2 | TRBV28 | 14 | CASQFAGGNYGYTF | TGTGCCAGCCAGTTTGCAGGGGGGAACTATGGCTACACCTTC
. | . | TRBJ1-1 | TRBV3-1/TRBV3-2 | 18 | CASSQDPADRKWNTEAFF | TGTGCCAGCAGCCAAGATCCCGCGGACAGAAAATGGAACACTGAAGCTTTCTTT
. | . | TRBJ1-5 | TRBV11-2 | 13 | CASSLDRNQPQHF | TGTGCCAGCAGCTTGGACAGAAATCAGCCCCAGCATTTT
. | TRBD1 | TRBJ1-5 | TRBV7-2 | 16 | CASSWTGSYSNQPQHF | TGTGCCAGCAGCTGGACAGGGTCTTATAGCAATCAGCCCCAGCATTTT
. | TRBD1 | TRBJ2-7 | TRBV6-5 | 13 | CASNRDSSYEQYF | TGTGCCAGCAACCGGGACAGCTCCTACGAGCAGTACTTC
medium-sized | . | TRBJ1-3 | TRBV28 | 15 | CASSTGSSSGNTIYF | TGTGCCAGCAGTACAGGATCGAGCTCTGGAAACACCATATATTTT
. | . | TRBJ2-2 | TRBV4-1 | 15 | CASNQGTDRTGELFF | TGCGCCAGCAACCAGGGGACTGATCGAACCGGGGAGCTGTTTTTT
. | . | TRBJ1-2 | TRBV6-5 | 13 | CASSQQGNYGYTF | TGTGCCAGCAGTCAACAGGGAAACTATGGCTACACCTTC
. | . | TRBJ1-3 | TRBV10-3 | 14 | CAIGGGAPRNTIYF | TGTGCCATCGGCGGGGGCGCTCCCCGAAACACCATATATTTT
once | TRBD1 | TRBJ2-1 | TRBV5-6 | 12 | CASSLRTGGKFF | TGTGCCAGCAGCTTAAGGACAGGGGGGAAGTTCTTC
few | . | TRBJ2-7 | TRBV9 | 14 | CASSVGQSSYEQYF | TGTGCCAGCAGCGTAGGGCAAAGCTCCTACGAGCAGTACTTC
few | TRBD2 | TRBJ2-3 | TRBV7-3 | 17 | CASSPPGGRGGTDTQYF | TGTGCCAGCAGCCCTCCCGGGGGGCGGGGGGGCACAGATACGCAGTATTTT
. | TRBD1 | TRBJ1-4 | TRBV6-1 | 14 | CASSDRDSRKRLFF | TGTGCCAGCAGTGACCGGGACAGCCGCAAAAGACTGTTTTTT
few | . | TRBJ1-1 | TRBV10-1 | 15 | CASPSGRSRDTEAFF | TGCGCCAGCCCTTCCGGGAGGTCGAGGGACACTGAAGCTTTCTTT
. | . | TRBJ2-1 | TRBV7-2 | 17 | CASSNTPGHSSYNEQFF | TGTGCCAGCAGCAACACGCCGGGACACTCCTCCTACAATGAGCAGTTCTTC
few | . | TRBJ1-4 | TRBV7-3 | 13 | CASSLGPGEKLFF | TGTGCCAGCAGCTTAGGCCCAGGGGAAAAACTGTTTTTT
. | . | TRBJ2-2 | TRBV2 | 13 | CAGARGNTGELFF | TGTGCCGGTGCTCGGGGGAACACCGGGGAGCTGTTTTTT
few | . | TRBJ1-2 | TRBV6-5 | 11 | CASGQGYGYTF | TGTGCCAGCGGGCAGGGATATGGCTACACCTTC
. | TRBD1 | TRBJ1-2 | TRBV2 | 13 | CASSSTGGVGYTF | TGTGCCAGCAGTTCTACAGGGGGCGTCGGCTACACCTTC
. | TRBD1 | TRBJ1-4 | TRBV4-1 | 17 | CASSQLMGQGVNEKLFF | TGCGCCAGCAGCCAACTCATGGGACAGGGTGTGAATGAAAAACTGTTTTTT
. | TRBD2 | TRBJ2-3 | TRBV11-2 | 15 | CASSPRLAVTDTQYF | TGTGCCAGCAGTCCTAGACTAGCGGTCACAGATACGCAGTATTTT
. | . | TRBJ1-2 | TRBV5-1 | 12 | CASSLHEGDYTF | TGCGCCAGCAGCTTGCATGAGGGGGACTACACCTTC
. | TRBD1 | TRBJ1-5 | TRBV5-5 | 15 | CASSLLGTGYQPQHF | TGTGCCAGCAGCCTACTCGGGACAGGCTATCAGCCCCAGCATTTT
. | TRBD1 | TRBJ1-6 | TRBV5-1 | 16 | CASSFGAGGAGSPLHF | TGCGCCAGCAGCTTTGGGGCAGGGGGCGCGGGTTCACCCCTCCACTTT
once | . | TRBJ2-3 | TRBV12-3/TRBV12-4 | 12 | CASSFSGDTQYF | TGTGCCAGCAGTTTTTCGGGGGATACGCAGTATTTT